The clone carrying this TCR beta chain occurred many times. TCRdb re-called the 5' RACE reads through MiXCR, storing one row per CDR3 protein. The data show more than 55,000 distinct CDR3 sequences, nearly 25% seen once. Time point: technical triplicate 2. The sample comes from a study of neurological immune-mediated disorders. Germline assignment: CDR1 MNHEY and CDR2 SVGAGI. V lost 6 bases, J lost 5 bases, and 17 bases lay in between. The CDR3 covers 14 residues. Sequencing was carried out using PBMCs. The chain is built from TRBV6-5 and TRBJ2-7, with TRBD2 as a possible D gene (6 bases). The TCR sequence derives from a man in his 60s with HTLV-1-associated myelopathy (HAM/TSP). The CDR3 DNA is TGTGCCAGCAGCCCTGGACGGAGGGCTGACGAGCAGTACTTC. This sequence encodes CASSPGRRADEQYF.